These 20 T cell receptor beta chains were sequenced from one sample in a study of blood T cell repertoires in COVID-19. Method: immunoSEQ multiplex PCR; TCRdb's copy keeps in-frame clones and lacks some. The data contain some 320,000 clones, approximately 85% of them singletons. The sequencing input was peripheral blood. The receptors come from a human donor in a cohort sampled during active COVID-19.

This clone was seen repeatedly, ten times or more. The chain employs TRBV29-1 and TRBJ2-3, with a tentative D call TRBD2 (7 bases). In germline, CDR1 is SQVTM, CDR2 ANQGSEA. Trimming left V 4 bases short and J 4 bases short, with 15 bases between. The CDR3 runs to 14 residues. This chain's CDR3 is CSVVGGAGADTQYF. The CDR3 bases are TGCAGCGTTGTAGGGGGGGCAGGCGCAGATACGCAGTATTTT.

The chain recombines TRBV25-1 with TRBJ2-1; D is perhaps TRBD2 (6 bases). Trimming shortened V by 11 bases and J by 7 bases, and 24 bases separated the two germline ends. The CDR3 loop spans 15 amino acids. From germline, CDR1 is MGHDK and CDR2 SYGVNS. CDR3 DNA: TGTGCCGCGTCTGAGGCGGGGTTTCGCGGGAATGAGCAGTTCTTC. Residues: CAASEAGFRGNEQFF.

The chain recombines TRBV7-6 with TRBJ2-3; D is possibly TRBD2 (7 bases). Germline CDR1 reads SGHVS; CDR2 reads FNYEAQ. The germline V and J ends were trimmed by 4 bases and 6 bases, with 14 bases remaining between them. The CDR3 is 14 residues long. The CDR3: CASSSGGPRDTQYF. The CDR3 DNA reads TGTGCCAGCAGCTCGGGGGGCCCCAGGGATACGCAGTATTTT.

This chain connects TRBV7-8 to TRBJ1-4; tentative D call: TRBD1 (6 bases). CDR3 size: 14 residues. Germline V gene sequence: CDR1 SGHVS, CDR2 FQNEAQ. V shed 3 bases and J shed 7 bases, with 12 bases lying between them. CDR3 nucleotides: TGTGCCAGCAGCTTGACAGGACGTAGTGAAAAACTGTTTTTT. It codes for CASSLTGRSEKLFF.

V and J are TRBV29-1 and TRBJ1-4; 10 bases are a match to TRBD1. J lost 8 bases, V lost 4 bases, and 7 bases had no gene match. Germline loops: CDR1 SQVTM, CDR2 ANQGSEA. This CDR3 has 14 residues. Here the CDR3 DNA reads TGCAGCGTTGGGCTGGGGACAGGGGTGGAAAAACTGTTTTTT. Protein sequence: CSVGLGTGVEKLFF.

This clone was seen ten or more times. The CDR3 is CASSRLAGVTDEQFF. CDR3 nucleotide sequence: TGTGCCAGCAGCCGACTAGCGGGGGTGACTGATGAGCAGTTCTTC. The chain uses TRBV3-1 (or the pseudogene TRBV3-2) and TRBJ2-1; TRBD2 matches 12 bases. The ends lost 4 bases at V and 8 bases at J; junction bases unmatched: 6. The CDR3 contains 15 residues. Germline CDR1 and CDR2: LGHDT and YNNKEL (reference sequence).

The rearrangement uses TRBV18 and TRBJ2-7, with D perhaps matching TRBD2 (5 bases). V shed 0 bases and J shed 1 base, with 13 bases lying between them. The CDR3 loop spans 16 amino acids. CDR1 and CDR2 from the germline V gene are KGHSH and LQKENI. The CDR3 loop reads CASSPPGTIASYEQYF. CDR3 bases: TGTGCCAGCTCACCACCGGGTACCATAGCGTCCTACGAGCAGTACTTC.

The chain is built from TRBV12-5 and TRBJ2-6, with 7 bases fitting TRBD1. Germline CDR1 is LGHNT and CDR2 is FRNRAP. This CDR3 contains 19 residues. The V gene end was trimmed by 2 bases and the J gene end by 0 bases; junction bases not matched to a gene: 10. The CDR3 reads CASGLPRGQVFSGANVLTF. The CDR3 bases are TGTGCTAGTGGTTTGCCCAGAGGACAGGTGTTCTCTGGGGCCAACGTCCTGACTTTC.

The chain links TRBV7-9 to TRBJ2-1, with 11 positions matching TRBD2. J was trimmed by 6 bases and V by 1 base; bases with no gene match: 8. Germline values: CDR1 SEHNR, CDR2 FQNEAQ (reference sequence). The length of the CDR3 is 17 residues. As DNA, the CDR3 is TGTGCCAGCAGCTTAGGTCTAGCGGGGGGCCCTTCCAATGAGCAGTTCTTC. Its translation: CASSLGLAGGPSNEQFF.

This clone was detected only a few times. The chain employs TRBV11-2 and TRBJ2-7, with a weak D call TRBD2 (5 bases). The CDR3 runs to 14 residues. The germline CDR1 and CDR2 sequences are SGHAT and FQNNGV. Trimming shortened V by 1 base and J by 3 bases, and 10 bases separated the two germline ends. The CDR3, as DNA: TGTGCCAGCAGCTTAGCGGGGAAAGTCTACGAGCAGTACTTC. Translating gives CASSLAGKVYEQYF.

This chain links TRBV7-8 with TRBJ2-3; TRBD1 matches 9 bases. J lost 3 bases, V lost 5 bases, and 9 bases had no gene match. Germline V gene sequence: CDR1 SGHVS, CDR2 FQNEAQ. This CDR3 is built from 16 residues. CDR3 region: CASSLRQGGPTDTQYF. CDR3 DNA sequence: TGTGCCAGCAGCCTAAGACAGGGGGGGCCTACAGATACGCAGTATTTT.

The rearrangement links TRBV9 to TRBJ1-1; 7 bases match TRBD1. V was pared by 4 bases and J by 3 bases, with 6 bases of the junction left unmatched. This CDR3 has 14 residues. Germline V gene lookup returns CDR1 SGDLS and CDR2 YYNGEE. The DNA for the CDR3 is TGTGCCAGCAGCCCAGGGGGACTTGACACTGAAGCTTTCTTT. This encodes CASSPGGLDTEAFF.

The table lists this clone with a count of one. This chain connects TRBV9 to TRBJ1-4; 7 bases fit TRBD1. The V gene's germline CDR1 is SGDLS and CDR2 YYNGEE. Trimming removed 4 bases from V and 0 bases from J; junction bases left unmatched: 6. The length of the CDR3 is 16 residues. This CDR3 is CASSSQGRATNEKLFF. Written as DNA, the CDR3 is TGTGCCAGCAGCTCACAGGGGCGGGCAACTAATGAAAAACTGTTTTTT.

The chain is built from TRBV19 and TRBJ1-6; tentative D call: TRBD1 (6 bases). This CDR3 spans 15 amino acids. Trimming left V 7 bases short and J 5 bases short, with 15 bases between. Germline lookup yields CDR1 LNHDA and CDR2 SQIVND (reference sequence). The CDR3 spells CASNPGTIDNSPLHF. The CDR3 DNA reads TGTGCCAGTAACCCCGGGACAATCGATAATTCACCCCTCCACTTT.

This chain's CDR3 is CASSQGDRTTDTQYF. DNA for the CDR3: TGCGCCAGCAGCCAAGGGGACAGGACCACAGATACGCAGTATTTT. The chain joins TRBV4-1 to TRBJ2-3; 8 nucleotides agree with TRBD1. Unmatched junction bases numbered 2, after V lost 1 base and J lost 2 bases. The CDR3 sequence is 15 residues long. Germline lookup yields CDR1 MGHRA and CDR2 YSYEKL.

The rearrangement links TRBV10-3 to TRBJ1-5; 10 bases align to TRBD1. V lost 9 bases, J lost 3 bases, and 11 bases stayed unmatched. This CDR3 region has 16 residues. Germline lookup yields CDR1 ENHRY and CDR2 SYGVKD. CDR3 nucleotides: TGTGCCATTGGGGACAGGGGCGCGGTGAACAATCAGCCCCAGCATTTT. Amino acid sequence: CAIGDRGAVNNQPQHF.

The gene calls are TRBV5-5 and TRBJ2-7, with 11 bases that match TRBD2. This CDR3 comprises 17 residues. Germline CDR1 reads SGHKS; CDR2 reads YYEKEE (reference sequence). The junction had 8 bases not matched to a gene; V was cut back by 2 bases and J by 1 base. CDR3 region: CASSLRLAGLRSYEQYF. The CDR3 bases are TGTGCCAGCAGCTTACGACTAGCGGGGTTGAGGTCCTACGAGCAGTACTTC.

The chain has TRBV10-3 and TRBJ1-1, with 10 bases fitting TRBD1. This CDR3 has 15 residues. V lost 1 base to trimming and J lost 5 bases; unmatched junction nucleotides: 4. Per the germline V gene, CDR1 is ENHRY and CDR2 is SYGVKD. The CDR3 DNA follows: TGTGCCATCAGTGAGTTCCGGGACAGGGGTACTGAAGCTTTCTTT. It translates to CAISEFRDRGTEAFF.

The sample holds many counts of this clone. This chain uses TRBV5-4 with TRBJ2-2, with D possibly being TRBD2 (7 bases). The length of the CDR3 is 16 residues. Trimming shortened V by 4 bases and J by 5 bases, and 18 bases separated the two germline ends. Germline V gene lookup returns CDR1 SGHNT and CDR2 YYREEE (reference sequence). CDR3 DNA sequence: TGTGCCAGCAGCCTATGGGGGGGGCAGCAAACCGGGGAGCTGTTTTTT. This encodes CASSLWGGQQTGELFF.

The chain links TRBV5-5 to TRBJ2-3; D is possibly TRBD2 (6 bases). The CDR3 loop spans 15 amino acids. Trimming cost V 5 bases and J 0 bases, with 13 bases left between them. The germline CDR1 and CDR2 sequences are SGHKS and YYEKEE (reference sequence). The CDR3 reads CASRLPGLSTDTQYF. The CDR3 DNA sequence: TGTGCCAGCAGGCTGCCGGGACTCAGCACAGATACGCAGTATTTT.